The clone carrying this TCR beta chain was observed a handful of times. The antigen is undetermined. The sample originates from a study of quantifying T cell responses using KT2 cells. About the research overall: Reverse transcription used primers in the TCR alpha and beta constant regions. The second PCR was a qPCR stopped at a predetermined fluorescence threshold.

With V trimmed by 2 bases and J by 2 bases, 6 bases remained unmatched. CDR3 size: 16 residues. CDR1 SGDLS and CDR2 YYNGEE come from the germline V gene. Study observations and caveats: At about one KT2 cell per 100,000 PBMC, KT2 sequences were still detected.

An oligo carrying a UMI was ligated to the cDNA 3' end. First-round PCR used approximately 4 cycles and beta primers RC1.1 and RC1.2 covering TRBC1 and TRBC2. Each CDR3 protein gets one entry after TCRdb re-called the UMI-ligation and nested PCR reads with MiXCR. This table holds over 55,000 distinct CDR3 sequences, more than 9% found once. The chain has TRBV9 and TRBJ2-3; 9 nucleotides match TRBD2. Sequenced material: PBMCs spiked with cells of the T cell clone KT2. The TCR was taken from a human donor. The CDR3 DNA is TGTGCCAGCAGCGTTCTGGCGGGAGGGCCCACAGATACGCAGTATTTT. Translated, it gives CASSVLAGGPTDTQYF.